This T cell receptor (beta chain) was recorded in a study of shared clonotypes between healthy human individuals. Whole-study findings and limits: In contrast to clonotypes shared by all four donors, non-shared clonotypes had lower generation probabilities.

With respect to this clone: Its antigen is undetermined.

The germline V gene encodes CDR1 KGHSH and CDR2 LQKENI. Trimming cost V 2 bases and J 1 base; bases outside gene matches: 4. This CDR3 contains 17 residues. At deep level, the assay was performed. Here immunoSEQ multiplex PCR was the method, and the copy in TCRdb shows in-frame clones only, minus some. The data contain about 2 million clones, over 85% of them singletons. Naive-designated CD8 cells lacked CD45RO, were positively enriched for CCR7, and omitted terminally differentiated effector memory CD45RA+ cells. The specimen sequenced was naive CD8+ T cells sorted from blood. The chain is built from TRBV18 and TRBJ2-5; 13 bases are shared with TRBD2. The sequence was obtained from a young man in good health. The CDR3 bases are TGTGCCAGCTCACCAACGGGGACTAGCGGGACCCAAGAGACCCAGTACTTC. It specifies CASSPTGTSGTQETQYF.